This TCR beta chain was sequenced during a study of blood T cell repertoires in COVID-19. Whole-study context: The cDNA or gDNA used as material had been derived from T cells, B-cell-depleted T cells, or PBMCs.

Under the authors' procedure: How many nucleated cells were present was estimated from reference gene primer amplification. The repertoire was sequenced with immunoSEQ multiplex PCR; TCRdb's copy has only in-frame clones and lacks some. V and J calls and clone size are given by that table; D and trimming were obtained from the DNA. The table shows some 330,000 clones, with roughly 87% occurring only once. Germline loops: CDR1 SGHTA, CDR2 FQGNSA. The CDR3 extends over 15 amino acids. V trimming: 4 bases; J trimming: 3 bases; junction bases outside the gene matches: 4. This receptor was taken from a woman between 50 and 59 years old who had recovered from COVID-19. The sequenced sample consisted of PBMCs or T cells enriched from blood (not recorded which). The rearrangement uses TRBV7-2 and TRBJ2-5, with 11 bases fitting TRBD2. CDR3 sequence: CASSWIAGGKETQYF. CDR3 nucleotide sequence: TGTGCCAGCAGCTGGATAGCGGGGGGGAAAGAGACCCAGTACTTC.